This T cell receptor beta chain was sequenced during a study of cytomegalovirus exposure and HLA in healthy donors (dated by TCRdb to the late 2010s). In terms of the full investigation: An earlier analysis of several hundred of the donors reported approximately 270 Gb of sequence data and 117 million unique TCR beta sequences from 150 million to 200 million T cells. High-throughput TCR immunosequencing, statistical association of individual TCRs with disease status, and machine learning were combined to predict cytomegalovirus infection status. Across approximately 420 genotyped donors of the cohort, an average of roughly 230,000 unique TCR beta nucleotide sequences per donor were sequenced, and 15% to 20% of those sequences were non-productive. Along with the approximately 600-subject first cohort, a separate validation cohort of more than 90 different subjects was used. About 310 gigabases of sequencing data and tens of millions of unique TCR sequences were included in an early release covering about 700 HLA-typed donors. Donor age, sex, ethnicity and CMV serostatus were collected together with the repertoire data. The study used immunosequencing to profile the T cell repertoires of about 670 subjects and linked those repertoires to cytomegalovirus serostatus. To decide whether each TCR beta V gene segment behaved as functional or pseudogenic, an earlier analysis of approximately 600 of the donors relied on high-throughput TCR beta sequencing. The number of typed donors differed by locus: about 620-640 for A, B, C, DRB1 and DQB1; approximately 530 for DQA1; some 590 for DPA1; and about 470 for DPB1. HLA typing included class I and class II loci at four-digit resolution. Rather than drawing on any new phenotypic data, the later analysis identified candidate immune exposures from TCR beta sequences and the way those sequences occurred across donors. Of the 300 to 500 genotyped donors, approximately 80% were placed in the genetic ancestry cluster associated with self-reported Caucasian donors. Because of strong linkage in the cohort, five DR-DQ haplotypes were treated as single units for association and clustering. The study was designed to test whether signatures of past pathogen exposure could be identified by cataloging public T cell receptors. Every repertoire in the discovery cohort had been generated on one and the same sequencing platform. In a later genetic analysis, genome-wide SNP genotypes for about 65% of the roughly 700 donors were used, and that subset was treated as a discovery cohort. A later analysis re-examined previously published TCR beta repertoires from more than 650 donors and added high-resolution HLA genotyping to investigate patterns of TCR occurrence. Findings and caveats that apply to the study as a whole: Because HLA typing was unavailable for some donors at each locus, only the typed subset was used in association tests. A total of 150 to 200 TCR beta chains were listed by the study as associated with cytomegalovirus. The earlier analysis of 450 to 700 of the donors excluded 15 to 20 rarely observed V segments, including chromosome 9 orphons, because counts were too low. In a later analysis, the rate of TCR association differed among HLA loci, with DRB1 alleles having the most associated TCRs and HLA-C alleles having the fewest. Roughly uniform sequencing depth across donors was assumed in presence/absence analyses, although this assumption may not hold. A later analysis found that HLA-associated TCR beta chains were more clonally expanded and had lower generation probabilities than equally common non-associated chains. An earlier analysis of 450 to 750 of the donors showed that most TCR beta V segments appeared in productive rearrangements either about 87% or about 30% of the time, which broadly matched IMGT annotations. Most TCR sequences were seen in very few donors, while some public TCRs were found in many individuals. A group of highly shared sequence variants was considered likely to be a technical artifact of the sequencing pipeline. A later analysis found that most CMV-associated TCR beta chains appeared HLA-restricted, with HLA associations seemingly driven largely by CMV exposure. At a false discovery rate of 0.05, a later analysis linked under 20,000 TCR beta sequences to specific HLA alleles. The only immune exposure information available for the cohort was CMV serostatus. Only TCR beta chains were sequenced in this cohort, and the absence of alpha or paired-chain data limited detectable features. When HLA alleles, especially DR and DQ, strongly co-occurred, TCR associations were difficult to assign to individual alleles. A further reported finding was that TCR beta sequences accurately predicted the HLA-A and HLA-B alleles for most subjects in the first cohort. In vitro tests confirmed that a few of the cytomegalovirus-associated TCR beta chains recognize cytomegalovirus antigens. It was suggested by the authors that the approach could potentially be generalized to other disease states and immunological phenotypes. Correlated functional status among segregating V segments might reflect linkage disequilibrium, but an unknown experimental factor could not be ruled out. Several of the top co-occurrence clusters appeared to be linked to parvovirus B19, influenza, CMV and Epstein-Barr virus, according to a later analysis. According to a later genetic analysis, donors in an Asian-associated ancestry cluster had fewer N-insertions in productive TCRs than the approximately 670-donor mean. Because the 87-base-pair reads could not distinguish some IMGT-functional V segments, including TRBV6-2 and TRBV6-3, those segments were excluded. The classifier was reported to diagnose cytomegalovirus status with high specificity and sensitivity in both the original and validation cohorts. In a later genetic analysis, a missense DCLRE1C variant was associated with V-gene and J-gene trimming of TCR beta chains, and the association was replicated in an independent cohort.

V is clipped by 7 bases and J by 8 bases, and the sequence between their germline boundaries is 15 bases long. Spanning cysteine to phenylalanine, the CDR3 consists of 13 amino acids. Solely the CDR3 DNA is kept, with 39 bases framed from the first base. Reading the germline V gene (reference sequence) gives CDR1 MNHEY and CDR2 SMNVEV. To note about this clone: The target of this receptor is not known. No per-base quality is available; no much larger clone lies one base away.

The library relied on the immunoSEQ multiplex PCR assay. A mixture of 60 forward primers for TCR Vbeta segments and 13 reverse primers for TCR Jbeta segments was used in the multiplex PCR. The CDR3 region of rearranged TCR beta genes was amplified from genomic DNA by a multiplex PCR assay. The amplified TCR beta libraries were sequenced on the Illumina HiSeq System as 87-base-pair reads. On the study's bioinformatics: A later analysis tallied around 82 million unique TCR beta chains across the 550 to 850 repertoires, and some 10 million of those chains were shared by two or more donors. Raw reads were error-corrected and collapsed into unique sequences by a nearest-neighbor algorithm in which closely related sequences were merged to remove PCR and sequencing errors. To assign V, D and J gene segments, CDR3 sequences were aligned to IMGT reference sequences. For a sequence to be retained, a match of at least six nucleotides to both a V gene segment and a J gene segment was required. A rearrangement was called productive if the CDR3 had no stop codons and remained in frame with V and J, and every other rearrangement was called non-productive. CDR3 was defined according to IMGT convention as the region running from the second conserved V-encoded cysteine to the conserved J-encoded phenylalanine. Sequences without an unambiguous match to a single V gene segment were excluded from the earlier analysis of almost 600 of the donors. An earlier analysis of 500 to 600 of the donors classified V segments as functional when productive rearrangements were above 56.7% and as segregating when the standard deviation between donors was above 5%. A statistical classification framework was built to diagnose cytomegalovirus status from the catalog of TCR beta chain sequences. V and J gene assignment, in a later analysis, came from comparing TCR nucleotide sequences with IMGT/GENE-DB human TR gene sequences. A later analysis assigned CDR3 sequences and most-parsimonious VDJ recombination scenarios with the TCRdist pipeline. In a later analysis, each TCR beta chain was defined by its CDR3 amino acid sequence together with its V-gene family, and reads without a unique V-gene family were excluded. In a later analysis, fewer than 600 highly shared, low-generation-probability nucleotide sequences were removed to address suspected cross-contamination and a sequencing artifact. In a later analysis, a clonal expansion index for each public chain was calculated from normalized within-repertoire ranks of inferred template counts. In a later analysis, generation probabilities were computed using a VDJ recombination model fitted to out-of-frame rearrangements, and the results were checked against IGoR. Hypergeometric tests were used in a later analysis to score TCR-TCR, TCR-HLA and TCR-CMV co-occurrence, with a repertoire-size bias correction applied to the TCR pairs. In a later analysis, false discovery rates were estimated by permuting HLA or CMV assignments 20 times. In a later analysis, co-occurring TCRs were grouped using DBSCAN, with TCRdist sequence similarity added in when clustering inside HLA-allele-positive subsets. Repertoires with fewer than 30,000 or more than 120,000 public chains were left out of co-occurrence clustering, as were five repertoires with anomalous nucleotide sharing. TCRdb obtained this table from immuneACCESS and retained in-frame rearrangements with V and J assigned. These tables miss some clones; where compared with another copy, unresolved V genes account for less than half of the shortfall, and the remainder is unexplained. V and J calls and clone size are as listed in that table; D and trimming were resolved from the DNA. This sample gives a few hundred thousand clones in total; 60% to 80% of them show up just once. The top ten clonotypes cover around 1.7% of the sample.

The cohort comprised 550 to 700 healthy bone marrow donors. All cohort members were sampled while nominally healthy, although unrecorded immune exposures were likely present. The donor was CMV seronegative and belonged to the group of around 350 seronegative cohort members. A peripheral blood sample was collected from each donor, and TCR beta sequencing was performed on peripheral blood mononuclear cells. The Qiagen DNeasy Blood Extraction Kit was used to extract genomic DNA from the blood cell samples. The sequenced material came from PBMCs. This TCR was sampled from a man younger than 35 in good health and CMV-seronegative. The V and J segments used are TRBV27 and TRBJ1-5, with an unclear D gene assignment. The base sequence is TGTGCCAGCACCTCGGGAAGGTCGGAGCCCCAGCATTTT. The encoded protein is CASTSGRSEPQHF.